The rows below give T cell receptor beta chains drawn from one sample of a study of cytomegalovirus exposure and HLA in healthy donors. The method was immunoSEQ multiplex PCR; TCRdb's version includes in-frame clones alone and lacks a portion of them. The sample has about 72,000 clones. The specimen was PBMCs. The receptors were gathered from a woman between 40 and 55 years old in good health and CMV-seropositive. CDR3s include the opening cysteine and the closing phenylalanine or tryptophan. The order of the fields is D gene, J gene, V gene, CDR3 DNA, CDR3 protein. D genes are given only for firm matches.

.,TRBJ2-7,TRBV27,TGTGCCAGCAGTTTTAGCAGGGGTCGAGTAGGTTACGAGCAGTACTTC,CASSFSRGRVGYEQYF
TRBD2,TRBJ2-2,TRBV7-6,TGTGCCAGCAGCTTAGTGGCTAGCGGGAACACCGGGGAGCTGTTTTTT,CASSLVASGNTGELFF
.,TRBJ2-7,TRBV20-1,TGCGCCCTCTCTAGCAACTACGAGCAGTACTTC,CALSSNYEQYF
.,TRBJ2-1,TRBV7-9,TGTGCCAGCAGCCCGCCCGGAGTACCCGAGCAGTTCTTC,CASSPPGVPEQFF
.,TRBJ2-7,TRBV19,TGTGCCAGTAGTACTTCTATACTAGCACTTACTAGCGAGCAGTACTTC,CASSTSILALTSEQYF
TRBD1,TRBJ1-5,TRBV2,TGTGCCAGCAGTGATACAACAGGGGGCAATCAGCCCCAGCATTTT,CASSDTTGGNQPQHF
.,TRBJ2-5,TRBV5-1,TGCGCCAGCAGCCTAAGACTAGACCGTTCGGCCCAGTACTTC,CASSLRLDRSAQYF
TRBD1,TRBJ1-1,TRBV4-1,TGCGCCAGCAGCCTGGGACAGGGTGAAGCTTTCTTT,CASSLGQGEAFF
.,TRBJ2-3,TRBV18,TGTGCCAGCTCACCACCGACTAGCACAGATACGCAGTATTTT,CASSPPTSTDTQYF
.,TRBJ2-7,TRBV2,TGTGCCAGCGGGGGGAGCGGAGCTCTCTACGAGCAGTACTTC,CASGGSGALYEQYF
.,TRBJ2-5,TRBV12-5,TGTGCTAGTGGTTCGGGGTCGTCCTTAGAGACCCAGTACTTC,CASGSGSSLETQYF
.,TRBJ2-5,TRBV2,TGTGCCAGCAGTGGGGTCGGCGGAGATGAAGAGACCCAGTACTTC,CASSGVGGDEETQYF
TRBD2,TRBJ2-1,TRBV7-9,TGTGCCAGCAGCTTCGCGGGAGGGGGAAATGAGCAGTTCTTC,CASSFAGGGNEQFF
.,TRBJ1-3,TRBV5-6,TGTGCCAGCAGCTTGGGTGCGGGAAACACCATATATTTT,CASSLGAGNTIYF